These 28 T cell receptor beta chains came from one sample sequenced in a study of T cells in Graves' hyperthyroidism and ophthalmopathy. RNA transcripts yielded amplified TCR beta CDR3 regions. HTBI primers were employed in a first-round RT-PCR of the TCR CDR3. TCRdb re-called the multiplex PCR reads with MiXCR, one entry per CDR3 protein. The sample holds about 290,000 distinct CDR3 sequences, roughly 19% seen once. Material: blood. The receptors were sampled from a man aged 50 to 60 with Graves' ophthalmopathy.

This clonotype was picked up a small number of times. One end of the junction does not line up with germline, which may come from a read error. The chain joins TRBV9 to TRBJ2-7; 9 nucleotides match TRBD2. The CDR3 totals 17 residues. Germline CDR1 SGDLS, CDR2 YYNGEE. DNA for the CDR3: TGCGCCAGCAGTGAGTGGTGTCTCTTGCGGGAGGGCCTCGAGCAGTACTTC. Amino acid sequence: CASSEWCLLREGLEQYF.

In its sample, this clonotype was seen many times. The V and J genes are TRBV2 and TRBJ1-5; D is perhaps TRBD1 (6 bases). Germline CDR1 reads SNHLY; CDR2 reads FYNNEI. V lost 1 base and J 0 bases, leaving 13 bases between the germline ends. The CDR3 is 17 residues long. The CDR3 is CASSEGLGGPSNQPQHF. CDR3 nucleotides: TGTGCCAGCAGTGAAGGCTTAGGGGGGCCTAGCAATCAGCCCCAGCATTTT.

The rearrangement links TRBV20-1 to TRBJ2-2; D gene uncertain. With 6 bases removed from V and 2 bases from J, the gap between germline ends came to 16 bases. The CDR3 loop spans 15 amino acids. Per the germline V gene, CDR1 is DFQATT and CDR2 is SNEGSKA (reference sequence). This CDR3 reads CSARDLLSNTGELFF. The CDR3 nucleotides are TGCAGTGCCCGAGACTTATTATCTAACACCGGGGAGCTGTTTTTT.

In its sample, this clonotype was seen a few times. This chain links TRBV29-1 with TRBJ2-3; 10 nucleotides agree with TRBD1. The trim removed 4 bases at V and 3 bases at J, leaving 1 base unmatched. This CDR3 comprises 13 residues. Germline V lookup: CDR1 SQVTM, CDR2 ANQGSEA. The CDR3 sequence is CSVGGQGTDTQYF. The DNA for the CDR3 is TGCAGCGTTGGGGGACAGGGGACAGATACGCAGTATTTT.

The chain recombines TRBV25-1 with TRBJ1-4; D is unresolved. Trimming pared 3 bases from V and 7 bases from J, leaving 15 bases between. Germline assignment: CDR1 MGHDK and CDR2 SYGVNS. The CDR3 length is 15 residues. Here the CDR3 reads CASSDQVLPGEKLFF. The DNA of the CDR3 is TGTGCCAGCAGTGATCAGGTCCTTCCTGGTGAAAAACTGTTTTTT.

This clonotype occurred many times. The chain uses TRBV11-3 and TRBJ2-1; D uncertain. Trimming shortened V by 5 bases and J by 7 bases, and 21 bases separated the two germline ends. CDR3 size: 16 residues. Germline CDR1 SGHNT, CDR2 YENEEA. CDR3 DNA: TGTGCCAGCAGCCCCGTGGGGTCTACACCCTCTAATGAGCAGTTCTTC. Its protein is CASSPVGSTPSNEQFF.

This clonotype has a count of ten or more. The V and J genes are TRBV2 and TRBJ2-7, with 10 bases aligning to TRBD2. The germline CDR1 and CDR2 sequences are SNHLY and FYNNEI. This CDR3 is 14 amino acids long. Trimming took 6 bases from V and 1 from J; bases not matched to a gene: 3. The CDR3 sequence is CASRGTSASYEQYF. CDR3 DNA: TGTGCCAGCAGGGGGACTAGCGCATCCTACGAGCAGTACTTC.

This clonotype appeared a few times. The CDR3 reads CAWTQGLNSPLHF. CDR3 nucleotide sequence: TGTGCCTGGACCCAGGGATTGAATTCACCCCTCCACTTT. The rearrangement joins TRBV30 to TRBJ1-6; possibly TRBD1 for D (5 bases). The CDR3 length is 13 residues. Deletions cut 4 bases from V and 7 bases from J, with 11 bases between. CDR1 is GTSNPN, CDR2 SVGIG, per germline (reference sequence).

This clonotype was observed a handful of times. This rearrangement joins TRBV14 to TRBJ2-2, with 7 bases matching TRBD2. The CDR3 loop spans 14 amino acids. Germline-derived CDR1 and CDR2 are SGHDN and FVKESK. Unmatched junction bases numbered 6, after V lost 4 bases and J lost 7 bases. The CDR3 protein is CASSRALAIGELFF. The CDR3 nucleotides are TGTGCCAGCAGCCGTGCACTAGCGATCGGGGAGCTGTTTTTT.

The chain employs TRBV6-1 and TRBJ2-5; 13 bases are shared with TRBD2. V was clipped by 2 bases and J by 4 bases; unmatched bases: 7. Germline CDR1 reads MNHNS; CDR2 reads SASEGT. The length of the CDR3 is 17 residues. The CDR3 nucleotides read TGTGCCAGCAGTGAACAACTAGCGGGAGGGGGCGGAGAGACCCAGTACTTC. Its translation: CASSEQLAGGGGETQYF.

This clonotype was counted only a few times. The CDR3 DNA reads as TGTGCCAGCAGCTTGGGGGGCAGGGGGCTAGCCGCTAACTATGGCTACACCTTC. This translates into CASSLGGRGLAANYGYTF. The gene calls are TRBV5-4 and TRBJ1-2, with 8 bases identical to TRBD1. There are 18 residues in the CDR3. Germline CDR1 reads SGHNT; CDR2 reads YYREEE (reference sequence). V shed 0 bases and J 0 bases; nucleotides not matched to a gene: 10.

This clonotype was counted ten times or more. V and J are TRBV6-2 or TRBV6-3 and TRBJ2-7, with D maybe TRBD2 (5 bases). This CDR3 is 14 amino acids long. From germline, CDR1 is MNHEY and CDR2 SVGEGT. Trimming took 0 bases from V and 7 from J, leaving 13 bases between them. The CDR3: CASSYSPGTGEQYF. The CDR3 DNA sequence: TGTGCCAGCAGTTACTCGCCGGGAACGGGGGAGCAGTACTTC.

This clonotype has a handful of counts. This chain joins TRBV6-1 and TRBJ1-6; TRBD1 is a possible D gene (5 bases). The CDR3 extends over 14 amino acids. Trimming shortened V by 4 bases and J by 7 bases, and 11 bases separated the two germline ends. Germline lookup yields CDR1 MNHNS and CDR2 SASEGT. CDR3 nucleotide sequence: TGTGCCAGCAGTGTAGGGGCCTTCAATTCACCCCTCCACTTT. This encodes CASSVGAFNSPLHF.

The sample holds many counts of this clonotype. The chain combines TRBV5-1 with TRBJ2-7; D possibly corresponds to TRBD1 (6 bases). Per germline, CDR1 SGHRS and CDR2 YFSETQ. The V end was cut by 5 bases, the J end by 5 bases, with 17 bases between. CDR3 size: 14 residues. CDR3 residues: CASRPPGQFNEQYF. CDR3 in DNA: TGCGCCAGCAGGCCGCCGGGACAATTTAACGAGCAGTACTTC.

In its sample, this clonotype was seen many times. This chain links TRBV3-1 with TRBJ2-5, with D perhaps given as TRBD1 or TRBD2 (5 bases each). Germline values: CDR1 LGHDT, CDR2 YNNKEL (reference sequence). The CDR3 loop spans 18 amino acids. V shed 4 bases and J shed 5 bases, with 26 bases lying between them. The CDR3 reads CASSPYSRGALLGETQYF. The CDR3 nucleotides read TGTGCCAGCAGCCCTTACTCCAGAGGGGCACTCCTGGGGGAGACCCAGTACTTC.

The V call is TRBV28, the J call TRBJ1-5; perhaps TRBD1 as D (5 bases). With 4 bases removed from V and 5 bases from J, the gap between germline ends came to 15 bases. Germline CDR1 is MDHEN and CDR2 is SYDVKM. This CDR3 is built from 15 residues. DNA for the CDR3: TGTGCCAGCAGTTCCGGGGGGGTCGGGGATCAGCCCCAGCATTTT. Residues: CASSSGGVGDQPQHF.

There are many counts of this clonotype. The J gene is TRBJ2-1, the V gene TRBV3-1; D is ambiguous. Germline V gene lookup returns CDR1 LGHDT and CDR2 YNNKEL (reference sequence). The CDR3 has 14 residues. The V gene lost 4 bases and the J gene lost 7 bases, with 14 bases spanning the gap. The CDR3, as DNA: TGTGCCAGCAGCCGAAGTGGGGATTTTAATGAGCAGTTCTTC. Residues: CASSRSGDFNEQFF.

This sequence joins TRBV5-6 and TRBJ2-7; D not certain. The CDR3 runs to 11 residues. V lost 5 bases and J lost 6, with 9 bases in between. CDR1 and CDR2 (germline): SGHDT, YYEEEE. The CDR3 DNA reads as TGTGCCAGCAGTGCGCTAGGCGAGCAGTACTTC. As protein: CASSALGEQYF.

This chain joins TRBV7-9 and TRBJ2-2, with D possibly being TRBD1 or TRBD2 (5 bases each). This CDR3 comprises 15 residues. Per the germline V gene, CDR1 is SEHNR and CDR2 is FQNEAQ (reference sequence). Trimming took off 3 bases at V and 5 bases at J, with 13 bases between the two ends. The DNA for the CDR3 is TGTGCCAGCAGCTTTGGGGGAGTACGGACCGGGGAGCTGTTTTTT. This sequence encodes CASSFGGVRTGELFF.

This clonotype was recorded at least ten times. This sequence joins TRBV2 and TRBJ1-5; no reliable D call. Trimming removed 4 bases at V and 3 bases at J, with 16 bases between. Germline lookup yields CDR1 SNHLY and CDR2 FYNNEI. CDR3 length: 16 amino acids. The CDR3 DNA reads TGTGCCAGCAGTGGGAGTATATACTCACCCAATCAGCCCCAGCATTTT. Protein: CASSGSIYSPNQPQHF.

This clonotype was picked up many times. The gene calls are TRBV9 and TRBJ2-1, with 12 nucleotides matching TRBD2. V lost 3 bases, J lost 5 bases, and 9 bases stayed unmatched. Per the germline V gene, CDR1 is SGDLS and CDR2 is YYNGEE. The CDR3 is 17 residues long. The CDR3 DNA follows: TGTGCCAGCAGCGGTAGATCGGGACTAGCGGGCAACAATGAGCAGTTCTTC. This gives the protein CASSGRSGLAGNNEQFF. The full variable domain, rest sourced from reference TRBV9 and TRBJ2-1, is DSGVTQTPKHLITATGQRVTLRCSPRSGDLSVYWYQQSLDQGLQFLIQYYNGEERAKGNILERFSAQQFPDLHSELNLSSLELGDSALYFCASSGRSGLAGNNEQFFGPGTRLTVL.

In this sample, this clonotype turned up many times. The chain carries TRBV20-1 and TRBJ2-1; 13 bases are a match to TRBD2. The CDR3 covers 15 residues. The J segment lost 4 bases and the V segment lost 1 base, leaving 1 base of the junction unmatched. Germline V gene sequence: CDR1 DFQATT, CDR2 SNEGSKA (reference sequence). The CDR3 is CSARGLAGGYNEQFF. The DNA of the CDR3 is TGCAGTGCTAGAGGACTAGCGGGAGGTTACAATGAGCAGTTCTTC.

This clonotype was recorded a few times. The V and J genes are TRBV9 and TRBJ2-7; 9 bases line up with TRBD2. The V gene end was trimmed by 3 bases and the J gene end by 2 bases; junction bases not matched to a gene: 3. The CDR3 covers 14 residues. The germline V gene has CDR1 SGDLS and CDR2 YYNGEE. The CDR3 region is CASSASGTTYEQYF. The CDR3 DNA reads as TGTGCCAGCAGCGCTAGCGGGACCACCTACGAGCAGTACTTC. The entire variable domain, with the rest obtained from reference TRBV9 and TRBJ2-7, is as follows: DSGVTQTPKHLITATGQRVTLRCSPRSGDLSVYWYQQSLDQGLQFLIQYYNGEERAKGNILERFSAQQFPDLHSELNLSSLELGDSALYFCASSASGTTYEQYFGPGTRLTVT.

The rearrangement links TRBV3-1 to TRBJ1-2; D call uncertain. The length of the CDR3 is 14 residues. V was shortened by 2 bases and J by 11 bases, with 18 bases between the two germline ends. Germline V gene lookup returns CDR1 LGHDT and CDR2 YNNKEL (reference sequence). The CDR3 DNA reads as TGTGCCAGCAGCCAAAATTCTTCAGGCTTTGGGTACACCTTC. Amino acid sequence: CASSQNSSGFGYTF.

This clonotype was counted a few times. The CDR3, as DNA: TGTGCCTGGAGTGTACTGGGGGGCCCGGGAGATACGCAGTATTTT. It is translated as CAWSVLGGPGDTQYF. The gene calls are TRBV30 and TRBJ2-3; D is tentatively TRBD1 or TRBD2 (6 bases each). CDR1 is GTSNPN, CDR2 SVGIG, per germline (reference sequence). The CDR3 has 15 residues. The ends were cut back, 0 bases at V and 5 bases at J, with 15 bases in the middle.

Only a few counts were recorded for this clonotype. This sequence joins TRBV3-1 and TRBJ1-2; D not certain. The CDR3 consists of 14 residues. Germline V gene data show CDR1 as LGHDT and CDR2 as YNNKEL (reference sequence). The V gene lost 3 bases and the J gene lost 5 bases, with 13 bases spanning the gap. The CDR3 DNA reads TGTGCCAGCAGCCAGCGGAGGGTGGGGTATGGCTACACCTTC. Translating it yields CASSQRRVGYGYTF.

There are many counts of this clonotype. The CDR3, as DNA: TGTGCCTGGAGTGTAAACTTCTATGGCTACACCTTC. This encodes CAWSVNFYGYTF. V gene TRBV30 combines with J gene TRBJ1-2; D not certain. The V gene's germline CDR1 is GTSNPN and CDR2 SVGIG (reference sequence). The CDR3 length is 12 residues. The V and J ends lost 0 bases and 4 bases respectively, with 6 bases between them.

V and J are TRBV15 and TRBJ2-7; 13 bases are a match to TRBD2. The germline V gene encodes CDR1 LNHNV and CDR2 YYDKDF (reference sequence). V trimming: 3 bases; J trimming: 7 bases; junction bases outside the gene matches: 9. This CDR3 contains 16 residues. CDR3 protein: CATSRIPGLAGREQYF. CDR3 bases: TGTGCCACCAGCAGGATTCCGGGACTAGCGGGAAGGGAGCAGTACTTC.